One and the same sample provided the 21 T cell receptor beta chains below, sequenced in a study of brain T cells in children with intractable seizures. The method was immunoSEQ multiplex PCR; TCRdb's version includes in-frame clones alone and lacks a portion of them. The data hold roughly 120,000 clones, with 85% to 95% observed a single time. The sample was peripheral blood, taken at surgery. The receptors derive from a boy less than two years old with hemimegalencephaly and intractable seizures.

The chain links TRBV12-5 to TRBJ1-3; 8 bases align to TRBD1. The germline V gene has CDR1 LGHNT and CDR2 FRNRAP. The CDR3 runs 19 residues. V lost 2 bases, J lost 0 bases, and 12 bases stayed unmatched. The CDR3 nucleotides are TGTGCTAGTGGTTTGCGAAACGACAGGGGACGGAGCTCTGGAAACACCATATATTTT. It is translated as CASGLRNDRGRSSGNTIYF.

This clone is a singleton in its sample. The chain employs TRBV24-1 and TRBJ2-1, with D perhaps TRBD2 (6 bases). V was cut by 12 bases and J by 6 bases, with 14 bases left in between. The CDR3 totals 12 residues. CDR1 is KGHDR, CDR2 SFDVKD, per germline. For the CDR3, the DNA is TGTGCCGCTGGACGGGGGATCAATGAGCAGTTCTTC. Translated: CAAGRGINEQFF.

The J gene is TRBJ1-5, the V gene TRBV10-3; TRBD1 might be the D (5 bases). Germline loops: CDR1 ENHRY, CDR2 SYGVKD. Trimming left V 2 bases short and J 5 bases short, with 10 bases between. This CDR3 has 14 amino acids. DNA of the CDR3: TGTGCCATCAGTGAGGGGGCGGATTATCAGCCCCAGCATTTT. Translating it yields CAISEGADYQPQHF.

This clone was detected once. The chain couples TRBV27 to TRBJ1-2; 8 bases are shared with TRBD1. The CDR3 consists of 15 residues. Germline lookup yields CDR1 MNHEY and CDR2 SMNVEV (reference sequence). The V gene end was trimmed by 2 bases and the J gene end by 5 bases; junction bases not matched to a gene: 7. The chain's CDR3 is CASSLGRTGPYGYTF. DNA for the CDR3: TGTGCCAGCAGTTTAGGCCGGACAGGGCCATATGGCTACACCTTC.

The genes are TRBV24-1 and TRBJ2-1; D could derive from TRBD1 or TRBD2 (5 bases each). V shed 4 bases and J shed 8 bases, with 20 bases lying between them. In germline, CDR1 is KGHDR, CDR2 SFDVKD. The CDR3 has 16 amino acids. Here the CDR3 DNA reads TGTGCCACCAGTGACCTAGGGGCGGGTGGGGTGGATGAGCAGTTCTTC. It translates to CATSDLGAGGVDEQFF.

This rearrangement joins TRBV6-5 to TRBJ1-2, with a tentative D call TRBD1 (6 bases). The CDR3 consists of 14 residues. The germline V gene encodes CDR1 MNHEY and CDR2 SVGAGI. V was cut by 9 bases and J by 1 base, with 15 bases left in between. CDR3 residues: CASTRGQRNYGYTF. CDR3 in DNA: TGTGCCAGTACCAGAGGACAGCGTAACTATGGCTACACCTTC.

This clone was counted once. The J gene is TRBJ2-7, the V gene TRBV6-5; possibly TRBD2 for D (5 bases). Germline CDR1 MNHEY, CDR2 SVGAGI. The CDR3 sequence is 16 residues long. Deletions cut 0 bases from V and 2 bases from J, with 14 bases between. The CDR3, as DNA: TGTGCCAGCAGTTACTCGAGGGCCCTTCACCCCTACGAGCAGTACTTC. This sequence encodes CASSYSRALHPYEQYF.

The chain combines TRBV29-1 with TRBJ2-7; D uncertain. Germline V gene data show CDR1 as SQVTM and CDR2 as ANQGSEA. V lost 4 bases and J 1 base, leaving 14 bases between the germline ends. This CDR3 contains 14 residues. CDR3 nucleotides: TGCAGCGTTGCCCGTTTTCCAGGTTCCTACGAGCAGTACTTC. Amino acids: CSVARFPGSYEQYF.

This chain links TRBV4-1 with TRBJ2-1, with a weak D call TRBD2 (6 bases). CDR3 size: 14 residues. Trimming took 0 bases from V and 10 from J, leaving 13 bases between them. The germline CDR1 and CDR2 sequences are MGHRA and YSYEKL. DNA for the CDR3: TGCGCCAGCAGCCAAGAGGGGCGGGACCGGGAGCAGTTCTTC. It codes for CASSQEGRDREQFF.

The chain combines TRBV6-2 or TRBV6-3 with TRBJ1-2; TRBD1 matches at 8 bases. The J segment lost 3 bases and the V segment lost 0 bases, leaving 9 bases of the junction unmatched. The CDR3 sequence is 17 residues long. The germline V gene encodes CDR1 MNHEY and CDR2 SVGEGT. This CDR3 reads CASSYSGTGGSDYGYTF. DNA for the CDR3: TGTGCCAGCAGTTACTCGGGCACAGGGGGGAGCGACTATGGCTACACCTTC.

The chain joins TRBV29-1 to TRBJ2-2; the match to TRBD1 covers 8 bases. The junction had 2 bases not matched to a gene; V was cut back by 5 bases and J by 6 bases. Germline CDR1 is SQVTM and CDR2 is ANQGSEA. This CDR3 has 12 amino acids. The CDR3 sequence is CSVKQGAGELFF. The CDR3 DNA follows: TGCAGCGTTAAACAGGGGGCCGGGGAGCTGTTTTTT.

The J gene is TRBJ2-1, the V gene TRBV24-1; D gene ambiguous. V lost 1 base, J lost 8 bases, and 8 bases lay in between. Germline V lookup: CDR1 KGHDR, CDR2 SFDVKD. The CDR3 is 13 residues long. The CDR3 nucleotides are TGTGCCACCAGTGATTTACACGGGTATGAGCAGTTCTTC. Protein sequence: CATSDLHGYEQFF.

The chain carries TRBV4-2 and TRBJ2-4; TRBD2 agrees at 13 bases. Germline values: CDR1 LGHNA, CDR2 YNFKEQ. Trimming at V came to 0 bases and at J to 9 bases, leaving 8 bases not matched to a gene. The CDR3 covers 17 residues. The CDR3 reads CASSQDWTSGSWGIQYF. The CDR3 DNA sequence: TGTGCCAGCAGCCAAGACTGGACTAGCGGGAGCTGGGGCATTCAGTACTTC.

The rearrangement joins TRBV6-1 to TRBJ2-7, with 10 positions matching TRBD2. Germline V CDR1 and CDR2: MNHNS, SASEGT. Losses at the gene ends were 0 bases for V and 6 bases for J; bases not matched to a gene: 17. The CDR3 sequence is 19 residues long. The CDR3 loop reads CASSEARPSGRGMGSEQYF. The CDR3 DNA is TGTGCCAGCAGTGAAGCGCGTCCTAGCGGGAGAGGGATGGGGAGCGAGCAGTACTTC.

The rearrangement links TRBV7-2 to TRBJ2-5; no firm D call. The CDR3 extends over 12 amino acids. Germline V lookup: CDR1 SGHTA, CDR2 FQGNSA. Trimming removed 6 bases from V and 4 bases from J, with 9 bases in between. This chain's CDR3 is CASSIWRETQYF. The CDR3 DNA sequence: TGTGCCAGCAGTATTTGGCGAGAGACCCAGTACTTC.

The V call is TRBV19, the J call TRBJ2-2; 9 bases align to TRBD1. V was clipped by 11 bases and J by 0 bases; unmatched bases: 4. Germline V gene sequence: CDR1 LNHDA, CDR2 SQIVND (reference sequence). This CDR3 comprises 14 residues. DNA of the CDR3: TGTGCCGTCCGACAGGGGGCGAACACCGGGGAGCTGTTTTTT. Amino acids: CAVRQGANTGELFF.

The chain couples TRBV6-2 or TRBV6-3 to TRBJ1-1; D is perhaps TRBD1 (6 bases). V shed 0 bases and J shed 1 base, with 9 bases lying between them. Germline CDR1 reads MNHEY; CDR2 reads SVGEGT. The CDR3 is 15 residues long. The CDR3 DNA is TGTGCCAGCAGTTACTCCCCGACAGGGAACACTGAAGCTTTCTTT. Translating it yields CASSYSPTGNTEAFF.

This clone was observed once. V and J are TRBV28 and TRBJ2-2, with 7 bases lining up with TRBD2. The length of the CDR3 is 13 residues. Trimming cost V 8 bases and J 5 bases; bases outside gene matches: 5. Germline values: CDR1 MDHEN, CDR2 SYDVKM. CDR3 region: CASSGRGTGELFF. As DNA, the CDR3 is TGTGCCAGCTCCGGGCGGGGGACCGGGGAGCTGTTTTTT.

V and J are TRBV28 and TRBJ2-7, with a weak D call TRBD2 (5 bases). This CDR3 contains 13 residues. Trimming took 3 bases from V and 2 from J, leaving 8 bases between them. CDR1 is MDHEN, CDR2 SYDVKM, per germline. CDR3 bases: TGTGCCAGCAGTTTTGCGGAGGCCTACGAGCAGTACTTC. Protein: CASSFAEAYEQYF.

This sequence joins TRBV12-5 and TRBJ2-3; weak D call: TRBD2 (5 bases). Trimming removed 5 bases at V and 6 bases at J, with 12 bases between. The CDR3 spans 13 residues. Germline V gene data show CDR1 as LGHNT and CDR2 as FRNRAP. The CDR3 DNA reads TGTGCTAGTGGTCTCTCCCCGGGGGATACGCAGTATTTT. Its protein product is CASGLSPGDTQYF.

The DNA for the CDR3 is TGTGCTAGTGGTTTGGTACGGGACAAAAGTTCTAGCACAGATACGCAGTATTTT. This codes for CASGLVRDKSSSTDTQYF. V usage is TRBV12-5 and J usage is TRBJ2-3; possible D gene TRBD1, 6 bases. Germline values: CDR1 LGHNT, CDR2 FRNRAP. This CDR3 is built from 18 residues. V was pared by 0 bases and J by 0 bases, with 16 bases between.